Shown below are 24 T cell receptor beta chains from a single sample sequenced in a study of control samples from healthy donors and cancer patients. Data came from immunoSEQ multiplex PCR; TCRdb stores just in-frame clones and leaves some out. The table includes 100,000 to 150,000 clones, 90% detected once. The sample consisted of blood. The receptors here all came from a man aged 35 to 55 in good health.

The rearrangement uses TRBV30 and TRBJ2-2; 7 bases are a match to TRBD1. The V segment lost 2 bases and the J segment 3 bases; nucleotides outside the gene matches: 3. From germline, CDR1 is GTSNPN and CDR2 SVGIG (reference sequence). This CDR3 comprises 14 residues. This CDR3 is CAWSTRGHTGELFF. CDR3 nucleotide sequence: TGTGCCTGGAGTACTAGGGGGCACACCGGGGAGCTGTTTTTT.

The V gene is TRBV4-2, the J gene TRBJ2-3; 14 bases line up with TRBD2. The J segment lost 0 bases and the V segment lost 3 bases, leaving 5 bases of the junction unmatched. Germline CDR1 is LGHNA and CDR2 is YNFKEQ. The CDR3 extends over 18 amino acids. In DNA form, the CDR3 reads TGTGCCAGCAGCCATGGGACTAGCGGGGGCCCTAGCACAGATACGCAGTATTTT. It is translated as CASSHGTSGGPSTDTQYF.

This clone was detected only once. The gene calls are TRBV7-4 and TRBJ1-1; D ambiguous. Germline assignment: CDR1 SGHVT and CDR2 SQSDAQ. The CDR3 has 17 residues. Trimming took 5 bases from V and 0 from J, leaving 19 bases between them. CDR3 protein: CASSPTRTVLMNTEAFF. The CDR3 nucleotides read TGTGCCAGCAGCCCAACGCGGACCGTACTCATGAACACTGAAGCTTTCTTT.

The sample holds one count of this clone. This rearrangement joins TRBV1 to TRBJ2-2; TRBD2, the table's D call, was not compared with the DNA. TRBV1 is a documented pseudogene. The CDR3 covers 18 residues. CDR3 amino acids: CTSSLSPWRGSGTGELFF. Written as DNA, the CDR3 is TGCACCAGCAGCCTGTCCCCGTGGCGGGGGAGTGGCACCGGGGAGCTGTTTTTT.

The CDR3 DNA reads as TGTGCCAGTTACCTGAAACAGGACGAGCAGTTCTTC. Its translation: CASYLKQDEQFF. The gene calls are TRBV12-3 or TRBV12-4 and TRBJ2-1; D might be TRBD1 (5 bases). V shed 9 bases and J shed 10 bases, with 16 bases lying between them. The CDR3 runs 12 residues.

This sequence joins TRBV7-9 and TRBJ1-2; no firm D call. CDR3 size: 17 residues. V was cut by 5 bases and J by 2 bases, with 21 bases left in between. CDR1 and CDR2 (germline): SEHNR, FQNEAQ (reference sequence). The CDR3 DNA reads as TGTGCCAGCAGCACCCCCGGAGATCGAGGCCTGAACTATGGCTACACCTTC. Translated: CASSTPGDRGLNYGYTF.

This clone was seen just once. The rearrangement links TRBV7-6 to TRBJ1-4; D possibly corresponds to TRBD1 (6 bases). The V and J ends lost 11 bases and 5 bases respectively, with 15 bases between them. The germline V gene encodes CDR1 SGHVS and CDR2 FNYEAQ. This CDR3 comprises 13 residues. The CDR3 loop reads CAPGGRRNEKLFF. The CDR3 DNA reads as TGTGCCCCCGGGGGCAGAAGGAATGAAAAACTGTTTTTT.

In nucleotides, the CDR3 is TGTGCCAGCAGCTTGGCCAGGACATATGGCTACACCTTC. Its protein is CASSLARTYGYTF. The rearrangement uses TRBV7-9 and TRBJ1-2; a possible D gene is TRBD1 (5 bases). CDR1 SEHNR and CDR2 FQNEAQ come from the germline V gene (reference sequence). This CDR3 has 13 amino acids. Trimming took 3 bases from V and 5 from J, leaving 10 bases between them.

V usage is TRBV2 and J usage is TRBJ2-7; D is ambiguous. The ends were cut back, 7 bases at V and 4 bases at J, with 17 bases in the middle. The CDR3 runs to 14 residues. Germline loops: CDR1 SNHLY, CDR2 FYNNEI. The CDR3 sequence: CASTLWELRYEQYF. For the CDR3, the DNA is TGTGCCAGCACACTCTGGGAATTGAGGTACGAGCAGTACTTC.

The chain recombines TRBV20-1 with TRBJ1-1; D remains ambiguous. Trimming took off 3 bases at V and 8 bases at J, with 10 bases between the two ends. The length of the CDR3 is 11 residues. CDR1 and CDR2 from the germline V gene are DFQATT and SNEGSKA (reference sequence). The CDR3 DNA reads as TGCAGTGCTAGGGGTCATAAAGAAGCTTTCTTT. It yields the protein CSARGHKEAFF.

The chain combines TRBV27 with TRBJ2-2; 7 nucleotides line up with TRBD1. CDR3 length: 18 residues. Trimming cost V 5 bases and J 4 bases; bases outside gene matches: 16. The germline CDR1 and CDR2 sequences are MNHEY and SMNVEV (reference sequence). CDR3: CASSLQFPTGLVTGELFF. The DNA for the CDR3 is TGTGCCAGCAGTCTACAATTCCCGACAGGGTTGGTCACCGGGGAGCTGTTTTTT.

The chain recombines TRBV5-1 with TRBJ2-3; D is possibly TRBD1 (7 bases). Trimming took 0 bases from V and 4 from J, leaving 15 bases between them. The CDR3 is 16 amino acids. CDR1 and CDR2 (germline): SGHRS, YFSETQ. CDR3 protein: CASSLGGLTGADTQYF. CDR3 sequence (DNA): TGCGCCAGCAGCTTGGGGGGACTTACAGGGGCAGATACGCAGTATTTT.

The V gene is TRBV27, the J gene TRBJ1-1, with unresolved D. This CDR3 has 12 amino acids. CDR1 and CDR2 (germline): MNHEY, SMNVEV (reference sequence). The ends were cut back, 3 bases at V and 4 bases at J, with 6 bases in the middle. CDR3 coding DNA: TGTGCCAGCAGTTTTTGGGGCACTGAAGCTTTCTTT. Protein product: CASSFWGTEAFF.

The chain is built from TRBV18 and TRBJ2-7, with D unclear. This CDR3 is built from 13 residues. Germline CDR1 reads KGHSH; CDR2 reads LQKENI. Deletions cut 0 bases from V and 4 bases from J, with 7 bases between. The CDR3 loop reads CASSPPGGYEQYF. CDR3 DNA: TGTGCCAGCTCACCACCCGGTGGGTACGAGCAGTACTTC.

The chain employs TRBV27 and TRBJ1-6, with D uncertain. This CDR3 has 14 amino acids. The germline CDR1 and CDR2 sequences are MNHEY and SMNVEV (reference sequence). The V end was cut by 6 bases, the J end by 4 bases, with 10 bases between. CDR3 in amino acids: CASSRDFYNSPLHF. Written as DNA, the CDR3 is TGTGCCAGCAGCCGAGATTTTTATAATTCACCCCTCCACTTT.

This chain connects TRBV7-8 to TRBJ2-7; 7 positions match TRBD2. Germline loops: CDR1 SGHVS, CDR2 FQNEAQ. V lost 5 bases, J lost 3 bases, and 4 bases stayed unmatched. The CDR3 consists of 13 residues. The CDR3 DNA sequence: TGTGCCAGCAGCACCGGGACTAACTACGAGCAGTACTTC. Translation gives CASSTGTNYEQYF.

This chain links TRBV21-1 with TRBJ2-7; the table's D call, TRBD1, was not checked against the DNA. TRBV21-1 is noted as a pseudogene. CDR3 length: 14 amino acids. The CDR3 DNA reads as TGTGCCAGCAGCAAATCCAGGCCCCACTACGAGCAGTACTTC. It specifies CASSKSRPHYEQYF.

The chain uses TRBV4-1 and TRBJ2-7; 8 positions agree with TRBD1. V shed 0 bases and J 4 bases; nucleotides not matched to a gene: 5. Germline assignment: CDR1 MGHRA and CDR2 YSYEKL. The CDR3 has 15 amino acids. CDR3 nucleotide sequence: TGCGCCAGCAGCCAAGATCAGGGGGCGACATACGAGCAGTACTTC. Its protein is CASSQDQGATYEQYF.

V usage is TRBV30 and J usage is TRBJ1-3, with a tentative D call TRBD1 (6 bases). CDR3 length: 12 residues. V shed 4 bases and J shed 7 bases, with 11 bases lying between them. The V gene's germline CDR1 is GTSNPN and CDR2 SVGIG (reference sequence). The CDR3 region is CAWTGGGNTIYF. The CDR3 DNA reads TGTGCCTGGACTGGGGGCGGGAACACCATATATTTT. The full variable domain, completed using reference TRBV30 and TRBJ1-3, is SQTIHQWPATLVQPVGSPLSLECTVEGTSNPNLYWYRQAAGRGLQLLFYSVGIGQISSEVPQNLSASRPQDRQFILSSKKLLLSDSGFYLCAWTGGGNTIYFGEGSWLTVV.

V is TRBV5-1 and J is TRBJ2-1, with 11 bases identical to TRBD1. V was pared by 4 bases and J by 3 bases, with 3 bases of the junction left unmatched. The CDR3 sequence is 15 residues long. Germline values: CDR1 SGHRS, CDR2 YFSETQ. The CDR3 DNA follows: TGCGCCAGCAGCCCGGACAGGGGGCTCTACAATGAGCAGTTCTTC. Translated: CASSPDRGLYNEQFF.

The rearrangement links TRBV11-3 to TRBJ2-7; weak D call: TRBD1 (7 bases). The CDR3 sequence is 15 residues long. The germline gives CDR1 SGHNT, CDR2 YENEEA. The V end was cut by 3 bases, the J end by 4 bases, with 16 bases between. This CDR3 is CASSLLDREVYEQYF. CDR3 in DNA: TGTGCCAGCAGCTTGCTCGACAGGGAGGTATACGAGCAGTACTTC.

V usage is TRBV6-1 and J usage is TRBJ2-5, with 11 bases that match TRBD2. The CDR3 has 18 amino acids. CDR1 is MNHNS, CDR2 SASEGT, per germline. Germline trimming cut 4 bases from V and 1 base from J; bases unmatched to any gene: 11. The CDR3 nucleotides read TGTGCCAGCAGTGTTTGGGCTAGCGGGGGGTCCACCCAAGAGACCCAGTACTTC. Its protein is CASSVWASGGSTQETQYF.

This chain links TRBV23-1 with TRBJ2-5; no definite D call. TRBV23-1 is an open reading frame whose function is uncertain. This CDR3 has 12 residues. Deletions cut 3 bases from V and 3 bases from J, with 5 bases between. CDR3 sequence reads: CASSQDEETQYF. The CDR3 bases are TGCGCCAGCAGTCAGGACGAAGAGACCCAGTACTTC.

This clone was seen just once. DNA of the CDR3: TGCAGCGTTGGGGTGAACCAGCAAGAGACCCAGTACTTC. It specifies CSVGVNQQETQYF. The chain combines TRBV29-1 with TRBJ2-5; D not certain. V was cut by 4 bases and J by 2 bases, with 11 bases left in between. Germline V gene data show CDR1 as SQVTM and CDR2 as ANQGSEA. The CDR3 has 13 amino acids.